These T cell receptor beta chains were read from a single sample in a study of T cells in Graves' hyperthyroidism and ophthalmopathy. Each CDR3 protein gets one entry after TCRdb re-called the multiplex PCR reads with MiXCR. The sample holds about 420,000 distinct CDR3 sequences; roughly 15% are singletons and the top ten take approximately 5.8%. Sequenced material: blood. The receptors stem from a woman under 30 with Graves' hyperthyroidism. Each CDR3 is given with its conserved first and last residue. Each record gives: clone size, V gene, J gene, D gene, CDR3 length, CDR3 DNA, CDR3 protein. The D gene is left open where the match is weak. Size is omitted from some rows. Given values are once, few, many or a class for expanded clones.

.	TRBV19	TRBJ2-7	.	14	TGTGCCAGTAGTATAGAGGGGCGTTCCTACGAGCAGTACTTC	CASSIEGRSYEQYF
few	TRBV19	TRBJ1-1	.	17	TGTGCCAGTAGTATTTTGACAGAAGAGGTCCGAGGCACTGAAGCTTTCTTT	CASSILTEEVRGTEAFF
many	TRBV6-5	TRBJ2-7	TRBD1	14	TGTGCCAGCAGTTACTCCGGGACAGCCTACGAGCAGTACTTC	CASSYSGTAYEQYF
.	TRBV5-1	TRBJ1-5	.	15	TGCGCCAGCAGCATTGGGACGGACCCCAATCAGCCCCAGCATTTT	CASSIGTDPNQPQHF
few	TRBV10-1	TRBJ2-3	TRBD2	18	TGCGCCAGCAGTGGCCCCCAGGGCGGGAGTTATGGCACAGATACGCAGTATTTT	CASSGPQGGSYGTDTQYF
many	TRBV20-1	TRBJ2-7	.	16	TGCAGTGCTAGAAAGCCGCTCGACTTTCCCTCCTACGAGCAGTACTTC	CSARKPLDFPSYEQYF
many	TRBV15	TRBJ2-7	.	13	TGTGCCACCAGTAGAGATAAACCCTACGAGCAGTACTTC	CATSRDKPYEQYF
many	TRBV5-1	TRBJ2-5	.	17	TGCGCCAGCAGCTTGGCCCCTCGGGGGGCAGGACGGGAGACCCAGTACTTC	CASSLAPRGAGRETQYF
.	TRBV30	TRBJ2-7	TRBD2	16	TGTGCCTGGAGTTTTGCTCAACTAGCGGGACTTTACGAGCAGTACTTC	CAWSFAQLAGLYEQYF
many	TRBV9	TRBJ2-3	TRBD1	15	TGTGCCAGCAGCCAAGACAGGGGTAGCACAGATACGCAGTATTTT	CASSQDRGSTDTQYF
.	TRBV10-3	TRBJ2-1	TRBD2	14	TGTGCCATCAAGGGACGCGGGGGACCGAATGAGCAGTTCTTC	CAIKGRGGPNEQFF
few	TRBV27	TRBJ2-3	.	14	TGTGCCAGCAGTTTATTACAGGGTACAGATACGCGGTATTTT	CASSLLQGTDTRYF
many	TRBV7-2	TRBJ2-3	.	16	TGTGCCAGCAGCTTAGAGGGCAGGGGTGCCACAGATACGCAGTATTTT	CASSLEGRGATDTQYF
.	TRBV30	TRBJ2-3	TRBD2	15	TGTGCCTGGCGACGAATAGCGGGAGGCACAGATACGCAGTATTTT	CAWRRIAGGTDTQYF
many	TRBV20-1	TRBJ1-1	.	13	TGCAGTGCTAGAGTTGGGCAGGGTGGTCGAGCTTTCTTT	CSARVGQGGRAFF
many	TRBV7-2	TRBJ2-7	.	14	TGTGCCAGCAGCTTACCCGGGGCCTCCTACGAGCAGTACTTC	CASSLPGASYEQYF
.	TRBV9	TRBJ1-2	.	14	TGTGCCAGCAGCGTAGGAGACGGCAACTATGGCTACACCTTC	CASSVGDGNYGYTF
.	TRBV5-4	TRBJ2-7	TRBD1	14	TGTGCCAGCAGCCTAGTACAGGGGGCCCAGGAGCAGTACTTC	CASSLVQGAQEQYF
few	TRBV19	TRBJ1-1	.	15	TGTGCCAGTAGTATGGTGGGGGTAATGAACACTGAAGCTTTCTTT	CASSMVGVMNTEAFF
many	TRBV6-2/TRBV6-3	TRBJ2-5	TRBD1	14	TGTGCCAGCAGACCAAACTACAGGGGTGAGACCCAGTACTTC	CASRPNYRGETQYF
few	TRBV6-4	TRBJ2-2	.	16	TGTGCCAGCAGTGACGAGGTCAGGACGAACACCGGGGAGCTGTTTTTT	CASSDEVRTNTGELFF
.	TRBV10-3	TRBJ1-1	.	15	TGTGCCATCAGTAGGGTTTTAGGGGGGAACACTGAAGCTTTCTTT	CAISRVLGGNTEAFF
few	TRBV4-1	TRBJ1-5	.	15	TGCGCCAGCAGCCAAACTTCCGGGAGGGCTCAGCCCCAGCATTTT	CASSQTSGRAQPQHF
few	TRBV10-2	TRBJ1-5	.	15	TGCGCCAGCAGTGGGGGGGCGAGTGACAATCAGCCCCAGCATTTT	CASSGGASDNQPQHF
many	TRBV12-3/TRBV12-4	TRBJ2-3	TRBD2	18	TGTGCCAGCAGTCCCCGGGGAGTGTTAGCGGGAGTCCCAGATACGCAGTATTTT	CASSPRGVLAGVPDTQYF
few	TRBV14	TRBJ2-5	.	16	TGTGCCAGCAGCCAAGAAGAGAATCCTGAGGTGGAGACCCAGTACTTC	CASSQEENPEVETQYF
.	TRBV5-6	TRBJ2-1	TRBD2	14	TGTGCCAGCAGCCAACTAGCGGGAGTGGGTGAGCAGTTCTTC	CASSQLAGVGEQFF
many	TRBV7-8	TRBJ2-5	.	15	TGTGCCAGCAGCTGGGGACGGTGGATGCAAGAGACCCAGTACTTC	CASSWGRWMQETQYF
many	TRBV30	TRBJ2-7	.	13	TGTGCCTGGAGTGTGTCCAGGGATTACGAGCAGTACTTC	CAWSVSRDYEQYF
many	TRBV7-8	TRBJ2-7	TRBD2	14	TGTGCCAGCACCGCTAGCGGGGGAACCTACGAGCAGTACTTC	CASTASGGTYEQYF
many	TRBV24-1	TRBJ1-1	.	13	TGTGCCACCAGTCTTTCTGGGGGCACTGAAGCTTTCTTT	CATSLSGGTEAFF
few	TRBV10-3	TRBJ1-1	TRBD1	15	TGTGCCAGTCGGACAGGGGGAGACATGAACACTGAAGCTTTCTTT	CASRTGGDMNTEAFF
many	TRBV6-1	TRBJ2-3	.	15	TGTGCCAGCACCTTGAGCGGGTCTTTCACAGATACGCAGTATTTT	CASTLSGSFTDTQYF
.	TRBV19	TRBJ1-1	.	13	TGTGCCAGTAGTGTGCAGATGAACACTGAAGCTTTCTTT	CASSVQMNTEAFF
few	TRBV6-1	TRBJ2-2	TRBD2	15	TGTGCCAGCAGGCAAGCGGGAGGCCACACCGGGGAGCTGTTTTTT	CASRQAGGHTGELFF
.	TRBV20-1	TRBJ1-2	TRBD1	13	TGCAGTGCCGGGACAGGGGTTAACTATGGCTACACCTTC	CSAGTGVNYGYTF
few	TRBV28	TRBJ2-2	TRBD2	15	TGTGCCAGCAACCTGCGGGAGGTCGGCACCGGGGAGCTGTTTTTT	CASNLREVGTGELFF
many	TRBV28	TRBJ2-4	.	13	TGTGCCAGCATAGGGTCTGCCAAAAACATTCAGTACTTC	CASIGSAKNIQYF
.	TRBV10-1	TRBJ2-3	TRBD2	15	TGCGCCAGCAGTGAGTTGGTGGGAGGGACAGATACGCAGTATTTT	CASSELVGGTDTQYF
many	TRBV5-4	TRBJ2-3	.	14	TGTGCCAGCAGCTCTGCCTCTAGCACAGATACGCAGTATTTT	CASSSASSTDTQYF
.	TRBV5-8	TRBJ2-7	.	16	TGTGCCAGCAGCTTGGCCGGCTTAACCTCCTACAATGAGCAGTACTTC	CASSLAGLTSYNEQYF
many	TRBV14	TRBJ2-5	.	15	TGTGCCAGCAGCCAAGAGTTAGGAGGGGAAGAGACCCAGTACTTC	CASSQELGGEETQYF